The 3 T cell receptor beta chains listed next were all sequenced from one sample in a study of CD8+ T cells in alopecia areata (dated by TCRdb to 2017 to 2018). Library construction relied on the immunoSEQ multiplex PCR assay. RNA was extracted from all samples and reverse transcribed into cDNA, which served as template for TCR sequencing. TCRdb took this table from immuneACCESS and kept in-frame rearrangements with V and J called. Such tables lack part of the clones; where checked against another copy, unresolved V genes explain under half of the gap, and the rest is unexplained. The sample table lists 110,000 to 150,000 clones, around half of them with a count of one. Jointly, the top ten make up about 16% of the sample. According to the study, the label for this sample's time point signals: more than three weeks on oral tofacitinib. This specimen's treatment or condition label, interpreted: oral pan-JAK inhibitor, 5-10 mg twice daily.

The source was CD8+ T cells sorted from blood, collected at week 4, from a patient treated with tofacitinib. The source is a human donor with alopecia areata.

This clone was counted between two and nine times. CDR3 protein: CASSSPGRLGRETQYF. In DNA form, the CDR3 reads TGTGCCAGCAGCAGTCCCGGACGGTTGGGGAGAGAGACCCAGTACTTC. The chain is built from TRBV5-4 and TRBJ2-5; tentatively, D is TRBD2 (5 bases). V lost 4 bases to trimming and J lost 4 bases, with 20 bases between them. The CDR3 runs 16 residues. Germline-derived CDR1 and CDR2 are SGHNT and YYREEE (reference sequence).

V gene TRBV29-1 combines with J gene TRBJ1-4; D ambiguous. With 0 bases removed from V and 0 bases from J, the gap between germline ends came to 11 bases. This CDR3 spans 16 amino acids. Germline V gene lookup returns CDR1 SQVTM and CDR2 ANQGSEA. CDR3 sequence reads: CSVEDTLGATNEKLFF. CDR3 DNA sequence: TGCAGCGTTGAAGATACCCTCGGTGCAACTAATGAAAAACTGTTTTTT.

This chain uses TRBV5-1 with TRBJ2-7; D is possibly TRBD1 (7 bases). The CDR3 has 16 amino acids. From germline, CDR1 is SGHRS and CDR2 YFSETQ. Trimming left V 4 bases short and J 2 bases short, with 19 bases between. CDR3 bases: TGCGCCAGCAGCCCTGAAGGGAGGACAGGCACCTACGAGCAGTACTTC. It yields the protein CASSPEGRTGTYEQYF.